These 26 T cell receptor beta chains were sequenced from one sample in a study of cytomegalovirus exposure and HLA in healthy donors. The PCR was carried out with 60 Vbeta primers and 13 Jbeta primers. Method: immunoSEQ multiplex PCR; TCRdb's copy keeps in-frame clones and lacks some. The sample shows 90,000 to 150,000 clones, over 60% of them seen only once. The sample taken for sequencing was PBMCs. These receptors were obtained from a man in his forties in good health and CMV-seropositive.

The chain has TRBV6-1 and TRBJ1-3; 10 positions agree with TRBD1. Trimming took 1 base from V and 8 from J; bases not matched to a gene: 11. Per germline, CDR1 MNHNS and CDR2 SASEGT. This CDR3 comprises 17 residues. In DNA, the CDR3 is TGTGCCAGCAGTGAAGACCCCCGGGACAGGGGAAGATACACCATATATTTT. Its translation: CASSEDPRDRGRYTIYF.

In this sample, this clone turned up a few times. The J gene is TRBJ1-1, the V gene TRBV30; D is unresolved. V gave up 0 bases and J gave up 0 bases, with 8 bases separating them. Germline-derived CDR1 and CDR2 are GTSNPN and SVGIG (reference sequence). The CDR3 loop spans 14 amino acids. The CDR3 coding sequence is TGTGCCTGGAGTGTATACACCATGAACACTGAAGCTTTCTTT. Translated: CAWSVYTMNTEAFF.

The V and J genes are TRBV6-5 and TRBJ1-2; D is perhaps TRBD1 (5 bases). The V and J ends lost 7 bases and 3 bases respectively, with 18 bases between them. This CDR3 region has 15 residues. CDR1 and CDR2 from the germline V gene are MNHEY and SVGAGI. CDR3 in DNA: TGTGCCAGCATGAAATTAATACAGGTCGACTATGGCTACACCTTC. It yields the protein CASMKLIQVDYGYTF.

CDR3 sequence (DNA): TGTGCTAGTGGCCCGGGAGGGGGGCTGGAAAAGACCCAGTACTTC. Protein product: CASGPGGGLEKTQYF. This chain joins TRBV12-5 and TRBJ2-5, with TRBD2 matching over 8 bases. V shed 6 bases, J shed 6 bases, and the junction held 12 bases outside the gene matches. CDR1 is LGHNT, CDR2 FRNRAP, per germline. This CDR3 region has 15 residues.

The chain joins TRBV18 to TRBJ2-2; no definite D call. Germline V gives CDR1 KGHSH, CDR2 LQKENI. V dropped 0 bases and J dropped 3 bases, with 5 bases sitting between them. The CDR3 covers 14 residues. As DNA, the CDR3 is TGTGCCAGCTCACCACCCCCCGACACCGGGGAGCTGTTTTTT. Its protein product is CASSPPPDTGELFF.

This clone has a handful of counts. The V gene is TRBV6-5, the J gene TRBJ1-1, with TRBD1 matching over 10 bases. The germline CDR1 and CDR2 sequences are MNHEY and SVGAGI. V trimming: 0 bases; J trimming: 5 bases; junction bases outside the gene matches: 6. The CDR3 consists of 16 residues. The CDR3 coding sequence is TGTGCCAGCAGTTACTCATCGCGACAGGGGGCAACTGAAGCTTTCTTT. Residues: CASSYSSRQGATEAFF.

The chain links TRBV15 to TRBJ2-7, with TRBD1 matching over 8 bases. This CDR3 spans 15 amino acids. The ends lost 0 bases at V and 6 bases at J; junction bases unmatched: 7. Germline V gene data show CDR1 as LNHNV and CDR2 as YYDKDF (reference sequence). CDR3 sequence: CATSREGTGIFEQYF. DNA of the CDR3: TGTGCCACCAGCAGAGAGGGGACAGGTATTTTCGAGCAGTACTTC.

In its sample, this clone was seen once. The chain couples TRBV7-9 to TRBJ1-1, with D maybe TRBD1 (6 bases). V was shortened by 3 bases and J by 3 bases, with 14 bases between the two germline ends. Germline loops: CDR1 SEHNR, CDR2 FQNEAQ (reference sequence). The CDR3 sequence is 15 residues long. CDR3 loop: CASSFYRVDHTEAFF. CDR3 sequence (DNA): TGTGCCAGCAGCTTTTACAGGGTCGATCACACTGAAGCTTTCTTT.

The CDR3 sequence is CASSLSDRDTQYF. DNA of the CDR3: TGTGCCAGCAGCTTATCGGACAGAGATACGCAGTATTTT. The V and J genes are TRBV7-9 and TRBJ2-3; weak D call: TRBD1 (6 bases). Germline assignment: CDR1 SEHNR and CDR2 FQNEAQ (reference sequence). This CDR3 region has 13 residues. The V gene lost 2 bases and the J gene lost 5 bases, with 8 bases spanning the gap.

The V and J genes are TRBV6-1 and TRBJ1-5; a possible D gene is TRBD1 (6 bases). Germline V gene lookup returns CDR1 MNHNS and CDR2 SASEGT. With 3 bases removed from V and 6 bases from J, the gap between germline ends came to 12 bases. This CDR3 contains 14 residues. Here the CDR3 DNA reads TGTGCCAGCAGTGATGGGGGCTTGGGTCAGCCCCAGCATTTT. Translating gives CASSDGGLGQPQHF.

As concerns this clone: Relative to the germline gene, one junction end is altered; a read error may explain this. The chain links TRBV10-3 to TRBJ2-3; TRBD2 aligns across 9 bases. CDR3 size: 14 residues. The germline V gene has CDR1 ENHRY and CDR2 SYGVKD. The DNA of the CDR3 is TGTGCCATCAGTGTTGGGACTAGCATAGATACGCAGTATTTT. Its protein is CAISVGTSIDTQYF.

Points on this clone: Other DNA sequences in this sample translate to the same CDR3. The chain joins TRBV11-2 to TRBJ2-5, with a tentative D call TRBD2 (6 bases). The ends were cut back, 3 bases at V and 4 bases at J, with 9 bases in the middle. Germline V CDR1 and CDR2: SGHAT, FQNNGV. The CDR3 is 13 residues long. The CDR3 coding sequence is TGTGCCAGCAGCTTGGGAGGAGGAGAGACCCAGTACTTC. It codes for CASSLGGGETQYF.

This chain joins TRBV28 and TRBJ2-3; D unresolved. The germline V gene has CDR1 MDHEN and CDR2 SYDVKM. V was clipped by 5 bases and J by 0 bases, with 12 bases between them. The CDR3 covers 15 residues. The CDR3 loop is CASSPGAASTDTQYF. CDR3 DNA sequence: TGTGCCAGCAGTCCCGGAGCCGCTAGCACAGATACGCAGTATTTT. The full variable domain, rest sourced from reference TRBV28 and TRBJ2-3, is DVKVTQSSRYLVKRTGEKVFLECVQDMDHENMFWYRQDPGLGLRLIYFSYDVKMKEKGDIPEGYSVSREKKERFSLILESASTNQTSMYLCASSPGAASTDTQYFGPGTRLTVL.

The chain links TRBV6-7 to TRBJ1-6, with a tentative D call TRBD1 (5 bases). TRBV6-7 is an open reading frame, and its role is uncertain. This CDR3 is built from 14 residues. V was cut by 2 bases and J by 8 bases, with 10 bases left in between. The CDR3 DNA reads TGTGCCAGCAGTTACCTCTTGACAGATTCACCCCTCCACTTT. As protein: CASSYLLTDSPLHF.

The table lists this clone with a few counts. This chain uses TRBV18 with TRBJ1-1; D is uncertain. Germline V lookup: CDR1 KGHSH, CDR2 LQKENI. V was clipped by 6 bases and J by 4 bases, with 21 bases between them. The CDR3 covers 16 residues. CDR3 protein: CASSPLSQAGSTEAFF. The CDR3 DNA follows: TGTGCCAGCTCCCCTCTGTCGCAGGCGGGATCCACTGAAGCTTTCTTT.

This sequence joins TRBV18 and TRBJ1-5, with D unclear. Trimming stripped 0 bases from V and 1 base from J, with 4 bases between. The CDR3 loop spans 14 amino acids. Germline assignment: CDR1 KGHSH and CDR2 LQKENI. CDR3 DNA: TGTGCCAGCTCACCACCCCAGAGCAATCAGCCCCAGCATTTT. Protein sequence: CASSPPQSNQPQHF.

V is TRBV6-5 and J is TRBJ1-6; 7 bases align to TRBD1. The ends lost 6 bases at V and 9 bases at J; junction bases unmatched: 11. Germline-derived CDR1 and CDR2 are MNHEY and SVGAGI. This CDR3 region has 15 residues. The CDR3 protein is CASRWGDRVTSPLHF. CDR3 bases: TGTGCCAGCAGATGGGGTGACAGGGTAACTTCACCCCTCCACTTT.

This clone has just a few counts. V gene TRBV11-2 combines with J gene TRBJ2-7; no reliable D call. Trimming cost V 1 base and J 2 bases, with 6 bases left between them. There are 13 residues in the CDR3. Germline CDR1 and CDR2: SGHAT and FQNNGV. DNA of the CDR3: TGTGCCAGCAGCTTAGGGCAGACCTACGAGCAGTACTTC. Translation: CASSLGQTYEQYF.

This chain links TRBV6-5 with TRBJ1-5; D is unresolved. V lost 2 bases and J lost 6, with 11 bases in between. The CDR3 runs to 14 residues. Germline V gene lookup returns CDR1 MNHEY and CDR2 SVGAGI. The CDR3 region is CASSYGEAAQPQHF. The CDR3 DNA reads TGTGCCAGCAGTTACGGGGAGGCGGCTCAGCCCCAGCATTTT.

The V gene is TRBV20-1, the J gene TRBJ1-1; D is unresolved. V lost 8 bases and J 2 bases, leaving 6 bases between the germline ends. CDR1 and CDR2 (germline): DFQATT, SNEGSKA (reference sequence). This CDR3 has 10 amino acids. The CDR3 spells CSQANTEAFF. The CDR3, as DNA: TGCAGTCAAGCAAACACTGAAGCTTTCTTT.

This rearrangement joins TRBV5-8 to TRBJ1-2; 7 nucleotides match TRBD1. CDR1 and CDR2 from the germline V gene are SGHTS and YDEGEE. With V trimmed by 3 bases and J by 2 bases, 13 bases remained unmatched. This CDR3 is 17 amino acids long. This CDR3 is CASSSIRDSLLNYGYTF. CDR3 nucleotides: TGTGCCAGCAGCTCCATTAGGGACAGTTTGCTCAACTATGGCTACACCTTC.

CDR3 in amino acids: CASSYRRVGREQYF. DNA for the CDR3: TGTGCCAGCAGCTACCGCCGGGTAGGGAGGGAGCAGTACTTC. The chain is built from TRBV28 and TRBJ2-7; tentatively, D is TRBD2 (6 bases). The CDR3 is 14 amino acids. The germline CDR1 and CDR2 sequences are MDHEN and SYDVKM. Trimming shortened V by 6 bases and J by 7 bases, and 19 bases separated the two germline ends. The full variable domain, with the rest looked up from reference TRBV28 and TRBJ2-7, is DVKVTQSSRYLVKRTGEKVFLECVQDMDHENMFWYRQDPGLGLRLIYFSYDVKMKEKGDIPEGYSVSREKKERFSLILESASTNQTSMYLCASSYRRVGREQYFGPGTRLTVT.

The rearrangement links TRBV29-1 to TRBJ1-6; perhaps TRBD1 as D (5 bases). This CDR3 has 13 residues. Germline CDR1 SQVTM, CDR2 ANQGSEA. V lost 6 bases, J lost 5 bases, and 11 bases lay in between. CDR3 region: CSVGQGNNSPLHF. CDR3 in DNA: TGCAGCGTAGGCCAGGGAAATAATTCACCCCTCCACTTT.

This clone showed up just a few times. The chain links TRBV5-6 to TRBJ2-7; TRBD2 might be the D (7 bases). CDR3 length equals 14 residues. Trimming left V 4 bases short and J 2 bases short, with 13 bases between. The germline V gene has CDR1 SGHDT and CDR2 YYEEEE. The chain's CDR3 is CASSRVGGAYEQYF. Here the CDR3 DNA reads TGTGCCAGCAGCCGGGTAGGGGGGGCCTACGAGCAGTACTTC.

The chain has TRBV27 and TRBJ1-4; possible D gene TRBD1, 5 bases. Germline assignment: CDR1 MNHEY and CDR2 SMNVEV (reference sequence). The CDR3 consists of 15 residues. V lost 0 bases, J lost 7 bases, and 12 bases lay in between. This CDR3 reads CASSLSWGVGEKLFF. CDR3 coding DNA: TGTGCCAGCAGTTTATCATGGGGGGTAGGTGAAAAACTGTTTTTT.

The count of this clone is one. The J gene is TRBJ1-5, the V gene TRBV28; TRBD1 is a possible D gene (6 bases). The V gene lost 3 bases and the J gene lost 1 base, with 10 bases spanning the gap. Germline V gene sequence: CDR1 MDHEN, CDR2 SYDVKM. There are 15 residues in the CDR3. Here the CDR3 reads CASSFVGASNQPQHF. The CDR3 DNA sequence: TGTGCCAGCAGTTTTGTGGGGGCGAGCAATCAGCCCCAGCATTTT.